This paragraph reports one T cell receptor beta chain. Primers: 60 Vbeta forward and 13 Jbeta reverse. The repertoire was sequenced with immunoSEQ multiplex PCR; TCRdb's copy has only in-frame clones and lacks some. The top ten clones hold 7.8% of a sample with about 100,000 clones, more than 70% of them seen once. The data were obtained in a study of cytomegalovirus exposure and HLA in healthy donors. Study-wide context: T cells numbering about 180 million yielded 100 million to 120 million unique TCR beta sequences in an earlier analysis. Around 86 million unique TCRs, all from HLA-typed donors, were included in an early release of the data.

Germline CDR1 and CDR2: MGHDK and SYGVNS. The CDR3 totals 16 residues. V was trimmed by 4 bases and J by 0 bases, leaving 15 bases between them. This receptor was taken from a man younger than 45 in good health and CMV-seronegative. The rearrangement links TRBV25-1 to TRBJ2-5; D is undetermined. Sequencing was performed on PBMCs. As DNA, the CDR3 is TGTGCCAGCAGTGGCGACTCCGTAAAGTACCAAGAGACCCAGTACTTC. Protein sequence: CASSGDSVKYQETQYF.